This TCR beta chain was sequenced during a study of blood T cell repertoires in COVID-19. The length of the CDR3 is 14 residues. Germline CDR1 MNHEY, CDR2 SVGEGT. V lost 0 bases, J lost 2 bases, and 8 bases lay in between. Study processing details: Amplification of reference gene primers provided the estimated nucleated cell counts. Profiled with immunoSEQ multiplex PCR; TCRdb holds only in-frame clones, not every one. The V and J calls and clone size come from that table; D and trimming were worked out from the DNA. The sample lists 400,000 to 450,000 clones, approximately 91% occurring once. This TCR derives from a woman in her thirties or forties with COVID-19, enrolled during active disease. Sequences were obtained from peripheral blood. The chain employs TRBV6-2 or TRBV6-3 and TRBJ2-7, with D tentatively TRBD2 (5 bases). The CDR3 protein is CASSYSELAYEQYF. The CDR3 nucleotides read TGTGCCAGCAGTTACTCAGAACTAGCCTACGAGCAGTACTTC.